These 18 T cell receptor beta chains came from one sample sequenced in a study of beta chain features in type 1 diabetes. Reverse transcribing all isolated RNA meant expressed TCRB transcripts were sequenced. Data came from immunoSEQ multiplex PCR; TCRdb stores just in-frame clones and leaves some out. The sample yields tens of thousands of clones, roughly 34% seen once. What was sequenced was stem cell memory CD4+ T cells from blood. The receptors originated from a woman aged 18 to 35 in good health.

The chain is built from TRBV11-3 and TRBJ2-2, with 7 bases matching TRBD1. Germline loops: CDR1 SGHNT, CDR2 YENEEA. The CDR3 runs 16 residues. With V trimmed by 5 bases and J by 6 bases, 12 bases remained unmatched. CDR3 region: CASSRGGTVTPGELFF. CDR3 in DNA: TGTGCCAGCAGCCGAGGGGGCACTGTGACCCCCGGGGAGCTGTTTTTT.

Only a few counts were recorded for this clone. The chain recombines TRBV7-3 with TRBJ2-7, with D perhaps matching TRBD2 (6 bases). Looked up from germline, CDR1 is SGHTA and CDR2 is FQGTGA. The CDR3 is made up of 17 amino acids. V gave up 4 bases and J gave up 0 bases, with 19 bases separating them. CDR3 loop: CASSSPSARDLSYEQYF. The CDR3 bases are TGTGCCAGCAGCTCCCCGTCGGCGCGGGACCTCTCCTACGAGCAGTACTTC.

V gene TRBV4-2 combines with J gene TRBJ1-4; D is unclear. The V gene's germline CDR1 is LGHNA and CDR2 YNFKEQ. V was clipped by 3 bases and J by 0 bases, with 11 bases between them. The CDR3 is 16 amino acids. CDR3 nucleotides: TGTGCCAGCAGCCACGATAGTTCTTCAACTAATGAAAAACTGTTTTTT. It is translated as CASSHDSSSTNEKLFF.

The chain combines TRBV5-1 with TRBJ2-3; D might be TRBD2 (6 bases). From germline, CDR1 is SGHRS and CDR2 YFSETQ. This CDR3 region has 13 residues. The ends were cut back, 1 base at V and 10 bases at J, with 13 bases in the middle. CDR3 region: CASSLTSPAAQYF. In nucleotides, the CDR3 is TGCGCCAGCAGCTTGACTAGCCCCGCAGCGCAGTATTTT. The full variable domain, completed using reference TRBV5-1 and TRBJ2-3, is KAGVTQTPRYLIKTRGQQVTLSCSPISGHRSVSWYQQTPGQGLQFLFEYFSETQRNKGNFPGRFSGRQFSNSRSEMNVSTLELGDSALYLCASSLTSPAAQYFGPGTRLTVL.

This clone was seen only a few times. The V and J genes are TRBV18 and TRBJ2-5, with TRBD1 matching 7 bases. Looked up from germline, CDR1 is KGHSH and CDR2 is LQKENI. CDR3 length: 13 residues. The trim removed 3 bases at V and 5 bases at J, leaving 3 bases unmatched. CDR3 protein: CASSPRGKETQYF. The CDR3 bases are TGTGCCAGCTCACCCAGGGGGAAGGAGACCCAGTACTTC.

The gene calls are TRBV5-4 and TRBJ2-5; TRBD1 matches at 8 bases. This CDR3 has 14 amino acids. Trimming at V came to 4 bases and at J to 3 bases, leaving 5 bases not matched to a gene. Germline V gene sequence: CDR1 SGHNT, CDR2 YYREEE (reference sequence). The CDR3: CASSPTGQEETQYF. The CDR3 region has the DNA TGTGCCAGCAGCCCCACGGGACAGGAAGAGACCCAGTACTTC.

This sequence joins TRBV30 and TRBJ2-2; D is ambiguous. This CDR3 is 15 amino acids long. The V end was cut by 0 bases, the J end by 1 base, with 9 bases between. Germline assignment: CDR1 GTSNPN and CDR2 SVGIG (reference sequence). CDR3 nucleotide sequence: TGTGCCTGGAGTGTACCCCACAAGAACACCGGGGAGCTGTTTTTT. Amino acid sequence: CAWSVPHKNTGELFF.

J is TRBJ2-1 and V is TRBV25-1; weak D call: TRBD1 (6 bases). Looked up from germline, CDR1 is MGHDK and CDR2 is SYGVNS. With 4 bases removed from V and 6 bases from J, the gap between germline ends came to 16 bases. The CDR3 totals 15 residues. CDR3 in amino acids: CASSARWGRPNEQFF. In nucleotides, the CDR3 is TGTGCCAGCAGTGCGCGATGGGGGCGGCCCAATGAGCAGTTCTTC.

V gene TRBV12-5 combines with J gene TRBJ2-7, with D possibly TRBD2 on 6 matching bases. CDR3 size: 14 residues. V lost 8 bases, J lost 7 bases, and 21 bases lay in between. CDR1 LGHNT and CDR2 FRNRAP come from the germline V gene. CDR3 DNA sequence: TGTGCTAGTCCCAGGAGGCCTCGGGACTCTGAGCAGTACTTC. It codes for CASPRRPRDSEQYF.

The chain recombines TRBV2 with TRBJ1-1; a possible D gene is TRBD1 (5 bases). The germline CDR1 and CDR2 sequences are SNHLY and FYNNEI. Trimming stripped 4 bases from V and 6 bases from J, with 9 bases between. The CDR3 is 12 amino acids. In nucleotides, the CDR3 is TGTGCCAGCAGTGTCCGGGGGGCTGAAGCTTTCTTT. Translated: CASSVRGAEAFF.

This clone was seen more than once but under ten times. The V call is TRBV7-6, the J call TRBJ2-1, with D tentatively TRBD2 (5 bases). Germline V CDR1 and CDR2: SGHVS, FNYEAQ. V dropped 2 bases and J dropped 0 bases, with 26 bases sitting between them. This CDR3 spans 21 amino acids. CDR3 sequence (DNA): TGTGCCAGCAGCTTAAGATCGGCGGGCGGAAGAGGGATAAGCTCCTACAATGAGCAGTTCTTC. Residues: CASSLRSAGGRGISSYNEQFF.

This chain links TRBV6-5 with TRBJ2-1; 7 bases agree with TRBD1. CDR1 is MNHEY, CDR2 SVGAGI, per germline. V shed 6 bases, J shed 8 bases, and the junction held 4 bases outside the gene matches. The CDR3 consists of 12 residues. The CDR3 spells CASSFTGDEQFF. The DNA for the CDR3 is TGTGCCAGCAGCTTTACAGGGGATGAGCAGTTCTTC.

There are a few counts of this clone. J is TRBJ1-5 and V is TRBV2; 10 nucleotides align to TRBD1. This CDR3 comprises 16 residues. Trimming at V came to 4 bases and at J to 1 base, leaving 4 bases not matched to a gene. Per germline, CDR1 SNHLY and CDR2 FYNNEI. In nucleotides, the CDR3 is TGTGCCAGCAGTGGGGGACAGGGGTCCAGCAATCAGCCCCAGCATTTT. This translates into CASSGGQGSSNQPQHF.

This clone was picked up a small number of times. V usage is TRBV5-6 and J usage is TRBJ1-4; no definite D call. V was trimmed by 6 bases and J by 4 bases, leaving 10 bases between them. The CDR3 is 13 residues long. From germline, CDR1 is SGHDT and CDR2 YYEEEE. In nucleotides, the CDR3 is TGTGCCAGCAAGGTATCGGGTAATGAAAAACTGTTTTTT. Protein sequence: CASKVSGNEKLFF. The full variable domain, with the rest looked up from reference TRBV5-6 and TRBJ1-4, is DAGVTQSPTHLIKTRGQQVTLRCSPKSGHDTVSWYQQALGQGPQFIFQYYEEEERQRGNFPDRFSGHQFPNYSSELNVNALLLGDSALYLCASKVSGNEKLFFGSGTQLSVL.

In this sample, this clone turned up once. CDR3 sequence: CATSRDHYSTGGSYEQYF. The CDR3 DNA follows: TGTGCCACCAGCAGAGATCACTACTCGACAGGGGGATCCTACGAGCAGTACTTC. The chain links TRBV15 to TRBJ2-5; 9 nucleotides align to TRBD1. TRBJ2-7 matches the DNA end more closely, so the J call is doubtful. From germline, CDR1 is LNHNV and CDR2 YYDKDF (reference sequence). The CDR3 sequence is 18 residues long.

This clone was seen only a few times. The CDR3 is CSASQGYEQYF. In nucleotides, the CDR3 is TGCAGTGCTTCCCAGGGCTACGAGCAGTACTTC. The chain is built from TRBV20-1 and TRBJ2-7, with TRBD1 as a possible D gene (5 bases). The V gene's germline CDR1 is DFQATT and CDR2 SNEGSKA (reference sequence). The length of the CDR3 is 11 residues. Trimming cost V 5 bases and J 3 bases, with 8 bases left between them.

CDR3 sequence (DNA): TGTGCCAGCAGGGACTTCCTCCAAGAGACCCAGTACTTC. Translation: CASRDFLQETQYF. V gene TRBV6-5 combines with J gene TRBJ2-5, with D perhaps matching TRBD2 (5 bases). Germline CDR1 is MNHEY and CDR2 is SVGAGI. V shed 6 bases and J shed 1 base, with 9 bases lying between them. The CDR3 totals 13 residues.

There are a few counts of this clone. The genes are TRBV14 and TRBJ1-1, with 9 bases matching TRBD1. CDR3 length equals 14 residues. Trimming took 6 bases from V and 5 from J; bases not matched to a gene: 7. The germline V gene has CDR1 SGHDN and CDR2 FVKESK. The CDR3 region has the DNA TGTGCCAGCAGTAAAACAGGGGGCTGGACTGAAGCTTTCTTT. This encodes CASSKTGGWTEAFF.